This T cell receptor (beta chain) was captured in a study of regulatory T cells in long-lasting Graves disease. General observations from the study: Lower TCR diversity was seen in persistent Graves' patients than in newly diagnosed ones. Persistent disease was characterized by preferential usage of TRBV28, TRBJ1-2 and TRBJ2-5.

The CDR3 has 13 residues. CDR1 MGHRA and CDR2 YSYEKL come from the germline V gene. Arm-PCR of CDR3 regions and iRepertoire HTBI primers were the basis on which TCR beta libraries were built. In the original workflow: Among the samples, 60 to 75 TRBV and some 15 TRBJ segments were identified. MiXCR, run by TCRdb on the multiplex PCR reads, gives a single entry per CDR3 protein. Clone size and V and J calls follow TCRdb, not the original study. Here the sample spans 500,000 or so distinct CDR3 sequences, about 14% being singletons. At least ten counts were recorded for this clonotype. Its antigen is undetermined. At one of its ends the junction is not consistent with the germline gene, which may arise from a read error. Time point indicated: newly diagnosed GD, antithyroid drugs for less than 3 months. There was RNA extracted from PBMCs, and the TCR library was made from it. This sample also appeared in a second study, on T cells in Graves' hyperthyroidism and ophthalmopathy. In that study: Thyroid ultrasound and orbital computed tomography, with clinical symptoms and serum thyroxine and TRAb, informed diagnoses.

This specimen was peripheral blood mononuclear cells (PBMCs), taken at new diagnosis, from a patient treated with antithyroid drugs. This TCR derives from a woman in her forties or fifties with Graves disease. The V call is TRBV4-1, the J call TRBJ1-5, with 7 bases matching TRBD1. In nucleotides, the CDR3 is TGTGCCAGCTCGGGACAGATTAATCAGCCCCAGCATTTT. Protein product: CASSGQINQPQHF.